This entry is about one T cell receptor (beta chain). Its target is not known. The data are from a study of cytomegalovirus exposure and HLA in healthy donors. A multiplex PCR was run with 60 Vbeta primers and 13 Jbeta primers. Profiled with immunoSEQ multiplex PCR; TCRdb holds only in-frame clones, not every one. The sample totals 100,000 to 150,000 clones. Study observations and caveats: The study put under 200 TCR beta chains on its list as cytomegalovirus-associated. Looking again later, the authors saw that most CMV-associated TCR beta chains seemed HLA-restricted.

The V and J ends lost 4 bases and 5 bases, in that order; junction bases with no gene match: 3. The CDR3 runs to 16 residues. Germline V CDR1 and CDR2: LNHDA, SQIVND (reference sequence). This TCR was recovered from a man aged 30 to 45 in good health and CMV-seronegative. This chain connects TRBV19 to TRBJ2-2; TRBD2 aligns across 14 bases. The sequencing input was PBMCs. This chain's CDR3 is CASSRLAGGRTGELFF. The CDR3 DNA sequence: TGTGCCAGTAGTAGACTAGCGGGAGGGCGAACCGGGGAGCTGTTTTTT. Based on the CDR3 plus reference TRBV19 and TRBJ2-2, the full variable domain is DGGITQSPKYLFRKEGQNVTLSCEQNLNHDAMYWYRQDPGQGLRLIYYSQIVNDFQKGDIAEGYSVSREKKESFPLTVTSAQKNPTAFYLCASSRLAGGRTGELFFGEGSRLTVL.